This T cell receptor (beta chain) is from a study of T cell changes during pregnancy in multiple sclerosis. Trimming cost V 4 bases and J 2 bases, with 11 bases left between them. This CDR3 has 14 residues. Germline lookup yields CDR1 MNHNY and CDR2 SVGAGI (reference sequence). Data came from immunoSEQ multiplex PCR; TCRdb stores just in-frame clones and leaves some out. The table records 48,000 or so clones, approximately 85% of them present only once. J is TRBJ1-2 and V is TRBV6-6, with D possibly being TRBD1 (5 bases). The specimen comprised CD4+ T cells from peripheral blood mononuclear cells, sampled in the second trimester of pregnancy. The source is a female donor with multiple sclerosis, enrolled in a pregnancy study. The DNA of the CDR3 is TGTGCCAGCAGTTCCGACAGCTTGAACTATGGCTACACCTTC. Translating gives CASSSDSLNYGYTF.